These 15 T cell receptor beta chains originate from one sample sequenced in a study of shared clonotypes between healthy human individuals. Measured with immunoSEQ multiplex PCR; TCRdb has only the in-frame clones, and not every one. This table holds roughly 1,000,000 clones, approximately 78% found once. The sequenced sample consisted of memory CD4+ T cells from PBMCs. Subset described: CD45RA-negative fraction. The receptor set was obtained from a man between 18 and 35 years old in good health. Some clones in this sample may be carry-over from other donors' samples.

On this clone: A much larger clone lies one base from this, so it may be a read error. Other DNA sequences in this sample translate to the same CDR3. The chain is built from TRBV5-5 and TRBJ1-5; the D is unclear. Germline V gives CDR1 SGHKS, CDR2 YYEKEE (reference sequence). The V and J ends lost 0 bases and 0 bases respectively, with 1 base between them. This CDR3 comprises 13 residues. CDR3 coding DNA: TGTGCCAGCAGCTTGGTTAGCAATCAGCCCCAGCATTTT. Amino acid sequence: CASSLVSNQPQHF. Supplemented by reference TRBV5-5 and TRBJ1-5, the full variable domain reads DAGVTQSPTHLIKTRGQQVTLRCSPISGHKSVSWYQQVLGQGPQFIFQYYEKEERGRGNFPDRFSARQFPNYSSELNVNALLLGDSALYLCASSLVSNQPQHFGDGTRLSIL.

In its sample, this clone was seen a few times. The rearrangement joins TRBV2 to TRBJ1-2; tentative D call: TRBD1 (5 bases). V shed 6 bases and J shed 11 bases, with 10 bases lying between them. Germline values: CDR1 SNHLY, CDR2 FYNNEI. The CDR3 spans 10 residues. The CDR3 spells CASRSWGYTF. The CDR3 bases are TGTGCCAGCAGGAGCTGGGGGTACACCTTC.

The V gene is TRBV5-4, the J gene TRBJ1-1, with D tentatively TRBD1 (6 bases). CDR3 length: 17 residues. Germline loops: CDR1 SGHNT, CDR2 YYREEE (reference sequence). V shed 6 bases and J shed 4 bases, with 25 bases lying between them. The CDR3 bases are TGTGCCAGCACCAAAGGTGGGGGGGCCGGTTTCAGCACTGAAGCTTTCTTT. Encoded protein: CASTKGGGAGFSTEAFF.

CDR3 sequence reads: CASSRKLTGKTYEQYF. DNA for the CDR3: TGCGCCAGCAGCCGCAAGCTGACAGGCAAAACCTACGAGCAGTACTTC. This chain links TRBV4-1 with TRBJ2-7, with a possible D match to TRBD1 (6 bases). V was cut by 4 bases and J by 2 bases, with 18 bases left in between. Germline assignment: CDR1 MGHRA and CDR2 YSYEKL. The CDR3 covers 16 residues.

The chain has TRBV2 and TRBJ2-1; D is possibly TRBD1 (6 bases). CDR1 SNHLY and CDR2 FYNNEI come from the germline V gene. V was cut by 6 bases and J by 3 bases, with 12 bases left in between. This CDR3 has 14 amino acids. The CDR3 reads CASRRGGIYNEQFF. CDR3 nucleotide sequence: TGTGCCAGCAGGAGAGGGGGAATCTACAATGAGCAGTTCTTC.

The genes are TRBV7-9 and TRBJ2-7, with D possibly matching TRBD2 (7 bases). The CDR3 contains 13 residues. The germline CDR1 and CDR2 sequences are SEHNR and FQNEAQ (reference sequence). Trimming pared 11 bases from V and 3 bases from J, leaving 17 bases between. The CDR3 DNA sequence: TGTGCCCTCTCGGGGGGCGGGAGCTACGAGCAGTACTTC. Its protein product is CALSGGGSYEQYF.

The CDR3 loop is CASSMRGDSTEAFF. In DNA form, the CDR3 reads TGTGCCAGTAGTATGAGGGGGGATAGCACTGAAGCTTTCTTT. This sequence joins TRBV19 and TRBJ1-1; maybe TRBD1 (6 bases). The CDR3 contains 14 residues. V shed 3 bases and J shed 4 bases, with 12 bases lying between them. CDR1 and CDR2 (germline): LNHDA, SQIVND (reference sequence).

CDR3 residues: CASSLTGMDTIYF. In DNA form, the CDR3 reads TGTGCCAGCAGCTTAACAGGGATGGACACCATATATTTT. The chain is built from TRBV7-9 and TRBJ1-3; perhaps TRBD1 as D (6 bases). Germline loops: CDR1 SEHNR, CDR2 FQNEAQ (reference sequence). CDR3 size: 13 residues. V lost 2 bases to trimming and J lost 8 bases, with 10 bases between them.

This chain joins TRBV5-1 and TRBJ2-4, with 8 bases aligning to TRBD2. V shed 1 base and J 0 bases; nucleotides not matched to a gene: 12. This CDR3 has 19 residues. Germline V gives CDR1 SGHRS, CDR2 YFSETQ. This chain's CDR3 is CASSLFLPSGSLAKNIQYF. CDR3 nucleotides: TGCGCCAGCAGCTTGTTTCTCCCTAGCGGGTCGCTAGCCAAAAACATTCAGTACTTC.

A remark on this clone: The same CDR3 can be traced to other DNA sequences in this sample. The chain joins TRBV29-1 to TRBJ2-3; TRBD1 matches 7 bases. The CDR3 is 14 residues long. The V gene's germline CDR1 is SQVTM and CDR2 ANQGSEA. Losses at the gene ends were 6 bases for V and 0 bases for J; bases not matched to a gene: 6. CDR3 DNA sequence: TGCAGCGTCGGGACAGTCGCTAGCACAGATACGCAGTATTTT. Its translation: CSVGTVASTDTQYF.

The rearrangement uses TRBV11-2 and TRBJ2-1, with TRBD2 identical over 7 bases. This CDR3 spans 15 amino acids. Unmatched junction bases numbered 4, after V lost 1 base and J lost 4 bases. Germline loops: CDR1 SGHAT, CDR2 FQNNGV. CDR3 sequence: CASSLGTAGYNEQFF. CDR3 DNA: TGTGCCAGCAGCTTAGGCACAGCGGGATACAATGAGCAGTTCTTC. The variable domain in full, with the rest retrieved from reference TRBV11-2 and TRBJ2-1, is EAGVAQSPRYKIIEKRQSVAFWCNPISGHATLYWYQQILGQGPKLLIQFQNNGVVDDSQLPKDRFSAERLKGVDSTLKIQPAKLEDSAVYLCASSLGTAGYNEQFFGPGTRLTVL.

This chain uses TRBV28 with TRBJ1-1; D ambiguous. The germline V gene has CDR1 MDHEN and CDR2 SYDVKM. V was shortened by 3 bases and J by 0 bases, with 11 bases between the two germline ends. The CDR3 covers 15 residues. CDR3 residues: CASSLTDPVNTEAFF. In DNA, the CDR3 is TGTGCCAGCAGTTTGACTGATCCGGTGAACACTGAAGCTTTCTTT.

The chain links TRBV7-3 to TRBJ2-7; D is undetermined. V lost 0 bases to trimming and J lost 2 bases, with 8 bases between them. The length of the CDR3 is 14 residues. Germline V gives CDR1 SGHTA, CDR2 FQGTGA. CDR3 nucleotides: TGTGCCAGCAGCTTAACAGCGCAGACCTACGAGCAGTACTTC. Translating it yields CASSLTAQTYEQYF.

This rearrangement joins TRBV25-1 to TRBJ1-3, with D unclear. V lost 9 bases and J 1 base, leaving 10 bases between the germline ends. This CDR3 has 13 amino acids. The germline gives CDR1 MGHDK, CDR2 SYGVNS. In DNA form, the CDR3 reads TGTGCCAGTGCTGTTGGTTCTGGAAACACCATATATTTT. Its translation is CASAVGSGNTIYF.

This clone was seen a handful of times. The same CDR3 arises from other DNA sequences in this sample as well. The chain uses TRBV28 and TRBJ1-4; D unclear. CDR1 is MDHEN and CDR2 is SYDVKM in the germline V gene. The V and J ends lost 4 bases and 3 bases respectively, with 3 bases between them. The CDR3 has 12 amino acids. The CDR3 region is CASSSSNEKLFF. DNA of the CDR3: TGTGCCAGCAGTTCTTCTAATGAAAAACTGTTTTTT.